A single sample is the source of the 20 T cell receptor beta chains below, sequenced in a study of T cell clones after liver transplantation. The data were produced by immunoSEQ multiplex PCR, yet TCRdb's version contains in-frame clones alone and is incomplete. The sample includes 70,000 to 80,000 clones, under 95% of them seen just once. The specimen comprised CD4+ T cells from blood, sampled before liver transplant. The receptors were gathered from a human donor who received a liver transplant.

V usage is TRBV5-4 and J usage is TRBJ1-6, with 9 bases that match TRBD1. Germline V gives CDR1 SGHNT, CDR2 YYREEE (reference sequence). V gave up 0 bases and J gave up 10 bases; unmatched junction bases: 8. This CDR3 is built from 16 residues. DNA of the CDR3: TGTGCCAGCAGCTTGGGGGAGGACAGGGGACGATCACCCCTCCACTTT. Protein sequence: CASSLGEDRGRSPLHF. Combining the CDR3 with reference TRBV5-4 and TRBJ1-6 gives the whole variable domain ETGVTQSPTHLIKTRGQQVTLRCSSQSGHNTVSWYQQALGQGPQFIFQYYREEENGRGNFPPRFSGLQFPNYSSELNVNALELDDSALYLCASSLGEDRGRSPLHFGNGTRLTVT.

The chain employs TRBV12-5 and TRBJ2-1; 12 nucleotides agree with TRBD2. From germline, CDR1 is LGHNT and CDR2 FRNRAP. This CDR3 spans 15 amino acids. The V gene end was trimmed by 1 base and the J gene end by 9 bases; junction bases not matched to a gene: 4. The CDR3: CASGLGLAGVSEQFF. In nucleotides, the CDR3 is TGTGCTAGTGGTTTGGGACTAGCGGGAGTAAGTGAGCAGTTCTTC.

This rearrangement joins TRBV4-2 to TRBJ1-4; weak D call: TRBD1 (5 bases). Trimming left V 0 bases short and J 9 bases short, with 14 bases between. Germline assignment: CDR1 LGHNA and CDR2 YNFKEQ. The length of the CDR3 is 15 residues. CDR3 region: CASSQDLQGLKKLFF. The CDR3 DNA sequence: TGTGCCAGCAGCCAAGATCTTCAGGGTCTTAAAAAACTGTTTTTT.

This chain links TRBV7-2 with TRBJ2-1; D gene ambiguous. In germline, CDR1 is SGHTA, CDR2 FQGNSA. The CDR3 is 14 amino acids. Trimming left V 4 bases short and J 1 base short, with 8 bases between. The CDR3 reads CASSSQVSYNEQFF. The CDR3 nucleotides read TGTGCCAGCAGCTCTCAAGTTTCCTACAATGAGCAGTTCTTC.

The chain couples TRBV9 to TRBJ1-3, with D possibly TRBD1 on 6 matching bases. The CDR3 sequence is 15 residues long. CDR1 and CDR2 from the germline V gene are SGDLS and YYNGEE. Trimming stripped 3 bases from V and 4 bases from J, with 14 bases between. CDR3 amino acids: CASSARTAQGNTIYF. Here the CDR3 DNA reads TGTGCCAGCAGCGCACGGACAGCACAGGGAAACACCATATATTTT.

This rearrangement joins TRBV4-2 to TRBJ2-3; 9 nucleotides agree with TRBD1. The CDR3 covers 17 residues. Per germline, CDR1 LGHNA and CDR2 YNFKEQ. Trimming at V came to 4 bases and at J to 6 bases, leaving 14 bases not matched to a gene. The CDR3 sequence: CASSRTLKDRGKDTQYF. The CDR3 nucleotides are TGTGCCAGCAGCCGAACGCTAAAGGACAGGGGAAAGGATACGCAGTATTTT.

The V gene is TRBV19, the J gene TRBJ1-5; D ambiguous. Germline V lookup: CDR1 LNHDA, CDR2 SQIVND (reference sequence). The CDR3 has 13 amino acids. V was pared by 3 bases and J by 9 bases, with 12 bases between. This CDR3 is CASSIEGNAPQHF. The CDR3 DNA reads as TGTGCCAGTAGTATCGAAGGGAATGCGCCCCAGCATTTT.

The chain employs TRBV4-3 and TRBJ1-2; 7 bases match TRBD1. The CDR3 is made up of 15 amino acids. Germline lookup yields CDR1 LGHNA and CDR2 YSLEER. J gave up 4 bases and V 0 bases, and 5 bases lay outside the gene matches. CDR3 sequence reads: CASSQEGRGIYGYTF. CDR3 coding DNA: TGCGCCAGCAGCCAAGAGGGCAGGGGGATCTATGGCTACACCTTC.

The chain has TRBV4-2 and TRBJ2-5; D gene uncertain. The CDR3 covers 14 residues. Germline lookup yields CDR1 LGHNA and CDR2 YNFKEQ. V lost 0 bases and J lost 3, with 8 bases in between. The CDR3 loop reads CASSQDFAKETQYF. The CDR3 coding sequence is TGTGCCAGCAGCCAAGATTTCGCCAAAGAGACCCAGTACTTC.

The chain couples TRBV5-4 to TRBJ2-1; D is uncertain. Germline V CDR1 and CDR2: SGHNT, YYREEE (reference sequence). The CDR3 consists of 17 residues. Trimming shortened V by 0 bases and J by 5 bases, and 18 bases separated the two germline ends. This chain's CDR3 is CASSLEPLTPAHNEQFF. The DNA for the CDR3 is TGTGCCAGCAGCTTGGAACCTCTTACACCCGCCCACAATGAGCAGTTCTTC.

The rearrangement joins TRBV7-2 to TRBJ2-7; D might be TRBD1 (5 bases). The germline V and J ends were trimmed by 5 bases and 4 bases, with 6 bases remaining between them. CDR1 and CDR2 (germline): SGHTA, FQGNSA. This CDR3 is built from 11 residues. The CDR3 reads CASSKGYEQYF. DNA of the CDR3: TGTGCCAGCAGCAAGGGGTACGAGCAGTACTTC.

The rearrangement joins TRBV11-3 to TRBJ2-7; maybe TRBD2 (6 bases). Trimming left V 1 base short and J 3 bases short, with 7 bases between. The CDR3 runs 13 residues. Germline assignment: CDR1 SGHNT and CDR2 YENEEA. For the CDR3, the DNA is TGTGCCAGCAGCTTAGTGGAGGGCTACGAGCAGTACTTC. Translated: CASSLVEGYEQYF.

V and J are TRBV9 and TRBJ1-1, with D unresolved. This CDR3 is built from 13 residues. The V and J ends lost 3 bases and 3 bases respectively, with 9 bases between them. Germline loops: CDR1 SGDLS, CDR2 YYNGEE. The CDR3 region is CASSGPQDTEAFF. The CDR3 coding sequence is TGTGCCAGCAGCGGGCCCCAGGACACTGAAGCTTTCTTT.

The V and J genes are TRBV10-1 and TRBJ2-1; D is undetermined. The CDR3 extends over 12 amino acids. Looked up from germline, CDR1 is WNHNN and CDR2 is SYGVQD (reference sequence). The V and J ends lost 6 bases and 7 bases respectively, with 10 bases between them. The CDR3 region is CASSARANEQFF. Here the CDR3 DNA reads TGCGCCAGCAGCGCTAGAGCTAATGAGCAGTTCTTC.

This clone was recorded only once. V and J are TRBV6-1 and TRBJ2-7, with 7 bases aligning to TRBD2. The length of the CDR3 is 15 residues. Germline V CDR1 and CDR2: MNHNS, SASEGT. Losses at the gene ends were 5 bases for V and 2 bases for J; bases not matched to a gene: 9. The CDR3 loop reads CASSLSGTTAYEQYF. DNA for the CDR3: TGTGCCAGCAGTCTCTCCGGGACTACCGCCTACGAGCAGTACTTC.

The chain carries TRBV6-1 and TRBJ1-2; D is ambiguous. V was clipped by 4 bases and J by 2 bases, with 8 bases between them. The CDR3 has 13 residues. Germline V gene sequence: CDR1 MNHNS, CDR2 SASEGT. In DNA form, the CDR3 reads TGTGCCAGCAGTGCACTATTGAACTATGGCTACACCTTC. It is translated as CASSALLNYGYTF.

CDR3 amino acids: CASSFGPFSSYEQYF. Here the CDR3 DNA reads TGTGCCAGCAGCTTTGGCCCCTTTAGCTCCTACGAGCAGTACTTC. V gene TRBV7-9 combines with J gene TRBJ2-7; D is undetermined. This CDR3 region has 15 residues. Trimming removed 3 bases from V and 0 bases from J, with 12 bases in between. In germline, CDR1 is SEHNR, CDR2 FQNEAQ (reference sequence).

Only one count was recorded for this clone. The chain links TRBV7-7 to TRBJ2-1, with D possibly matching TRBD2 (5 bases). Trimming cost V 0 bases and J 0 bases, with 9 bases left between them. Germline V gene sequence: CDR1 SSHAT, CDR2 FNYEAQ (reference sequence). This CDR3 is built from 16 residues. For the CDR3, the DNA is TGTGCCAGCAGCTTAGCCCTAAGCGGCTCCTACAATGAGCAGTTCTTC. As protein: CASSLALSGSYNEQFF.

This chain connects TRBV12-5 to TRBJ2-1; 15 nucleotides agree with TRBD2. V trimming: 6 bases; J trimming: 7 bases; junction bases outside the gene matches: 16. The CDR3 extends over 19 amino acids. Germline CDR1 LGHNT, CDR2 FRNRAP. In DNA form, the CDR3 reads TGTGCTAGTGGCCCCTGGGGACTAGCGGGAGGTCTTAAGGTGAATGAGCAGTTCTTC. Encoded protein: CASGPWGLAGGLKVNEQFF.

This clone was seen a single time. The chain carries TRBV27 and TRBJ2-7; 7 nucleotides match TRBD1. The junction had 7 bases not matched to a gene; V was cut back by 6 bases and J by 2 bases. Germline V lookup: CDR1 MNHEY, CDR2 SMNVEV (reference sequence). The CDR3 sequence is 14 residues long. For the CDR3, the DNA is TGTGCCAGCAGATCCCCGGGACAGACCTACGAGCAGTACTTC. Translation gives CASRSPGQTYEQYF.